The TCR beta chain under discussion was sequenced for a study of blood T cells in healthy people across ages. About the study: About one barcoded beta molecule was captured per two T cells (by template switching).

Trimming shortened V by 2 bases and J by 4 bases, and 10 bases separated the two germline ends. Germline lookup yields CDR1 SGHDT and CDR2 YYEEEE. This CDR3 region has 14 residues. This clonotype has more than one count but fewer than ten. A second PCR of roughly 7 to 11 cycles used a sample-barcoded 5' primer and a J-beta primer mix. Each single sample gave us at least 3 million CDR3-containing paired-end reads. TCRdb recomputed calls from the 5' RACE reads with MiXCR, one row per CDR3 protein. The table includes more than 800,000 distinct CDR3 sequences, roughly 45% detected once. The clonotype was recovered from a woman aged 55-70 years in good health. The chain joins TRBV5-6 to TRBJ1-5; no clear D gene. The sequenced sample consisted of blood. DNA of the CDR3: TGTGCCAGCAGCTTAGGGTTGTCGAATCAGCCCCAGCATTTT. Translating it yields CASSLGLSNQPQHF.